Shown below are 25 T cell receptor beta chains from a single sample sequenced in a study of shared clonotypes between healthy human individuals. Naive CD8 isolation took CD45RO-negative cells positively selected for CCR7 and excluded terminally differentiated effector memory CD45RA+ cells. Measured with immunoSEQ multiplex PCR; TCRdb has only the in-frame clones, and not every one. Among around 1.9 million clones, about 93% were seen once, and the ten largest hold roughly 1.7%. The sequencing input was naive CD8+ T cells from PBMCs. These receptors were taken from a man younger than 35 in good health. Some clones in this sample may be carry-over from other donors' samples.

The chain joins TRBV6-1 to TRBJ1-5; D remains unclear. Deletions cut 1 base from V and 4 bases from J, with 17 bases between. CDR3 size: 17 residues. Germline CDR1 MNHNS, CDR2 SASEGT. CDR3: CASSEVAVGPANQPQHF. The CDR3 DNA sequence: TGTGCCAGCAGTGAAGTTGCGGTCGGGCCGGCTAATCAGCCCCAGCATTTT.

This chain uses TRBV7-8 with TRBJ2-7; weak D call: TRBD1 (6 bases). This CDR3 comprises 13 residues. Trimming removed 0 bases from V and 4 bases from J, with 7 bases in between. The V gene's germline CDR1 is SGHVS and CDR2 FQNEAQ. In DNA form, the CDR3 reads TGTGCCAGCAGCTTAGCCCAGGGGTACGAGCAGTACTTC. Translating gives CASSLAQGYEQYF.

The rearrangement uses TRBV15 and TRBJ2-7; D call uncertain. Per the germline V gene, CDR1 is LNHNV and CDR2 is YYDKDF (reference sequence). Trimming took 5 bases from V and 0 from J, leaving 11 bases between them. There are 14 residues in the CDR3. The CDR3 protein is CATSLVMGSYEQYF. The CDR3 nucleotides read TGTGCCACCAGCCTAGTAATGGGCTCCTACGAGCAGTACTTC.

The genes are TRBV2 and TRBJ2-7, with 9 bases that match TRBD1. There are 15 residues in the CDR3. Germline V gene data show CDR1 as SNHLY and CDR2 as FYNNEI. Trimming at V came to 0 bases and at J to 6 bases, leaving 6 bases not matched to a gene. In nucleotides, the CDR3 is TGTGCCAGCAGTGAAGCGCACAGGGGGCGATCCGAGCAGTACTTC. It is translated as CASSEAHRGRSEQYF.

The chain links TRBV29-1 to TRBJ1-5, with 8 bases lining up with TRBD1. Germline V gene lookup returns CDR1 SQVTM and CDR2 ANQGSEA. The CDR3 length is 15 residues. Unmatched junction bases numbered 10, after V lost 6 bases and J lost 3 bases. The CDR3 protein is CSVVVRTGPNQPQHF. CDR3 DNA: TGCAGCGTCGTCGTTAGGACAGGGCCCAATCAGCCCCAGCATTTT. The full variable domain, in which reference TRBV29-1 and TRBJ1-5 provide the parts outside the CDR3, is SAVISQKPSRDICQRGTSLTIQCQVDSQVTMMFWYRQQPGQSLTLIATANQGSEATYESGFVIDKFPISRPNLTFSTLTVSNMSPEDSSIYLCSVVVRTGPNQPQHFGDGTRLSIL.

This rearrangement joins TRBV27 to TRBJ2-1, with 8 nucleotides matching TRBD2. Germline loops: CDR1 MNHEY, CDR2 SMNVEV (reference sequence). J lost 4 bases, V lost 6 bases, and 11 bases had no gene match. This CDR3 spans 16 amino acids. Here the CDR3 DNA reads TGTGCCAGCAGACCTATTAGCGGGAACGCTTACAATGAGCAGTTCTTC. Its translation: CASRPISGNAYNEQFF.

The chain employs TRBV5-1 and TRBJ2-7, with no clear D. Germline values: CDR1 SGHRS, CDR2 YFSETQ. Trimming removed 0 bases from V and 7 bases from J, with 14 bases in between. This CDR3 is 14 amino acids long. The chain's CDR3 is CASSLATDKTEQYF. CDR3 sequence (DNA): TGCGCCAGCAGCTTGGCCACGGATAAAACGGAGCAGTACTTC.

In this sample, this clone turned up a few times. This sample also contains other DNA sequences that code for the same CDR3. The chain joins TRBV19 to TRBJ1-1; the D is unclear. Germline V gene lookup returns CDR1 LNHDA and CDR2 SQIVND (reference sequence). Trimming removed 5 bases from V and 0 bases from J, with 7 bases in between. This CDR3 comprises 13 residues. The CDR3 sequence is CASSPSMNTEAFF. CDR3 nucleotide sequence: TGTGCCAGTAGTCCTTCAATGAACACTGAAGCTTTCTTT.

In regard to this clone: Other DNA sequences from this sample encode an identical CDR3 as well. V usage is TRBV7-3 and J usage is TRBJ1-1; TRBD1 might be the D (5 bases). The CDR3 consists of 13 residues. Germline CDR1 reads SGHTA; CDR2 reads FQGTGA. Trimming removed 2 bases at V and 3 bases at J, with 7 bases between. CDR3 protein: CASSLVGDTEAFF. Here the CDR3 DNA reads TGTGCCAGCAGCTTAGTGGGGGACACTGAAGCTTTCTTT.

The chain recombines TRBV5-5 with TRBJ2-7, with 11 positions matching TRBD2. Germline CDR1 SGHKS, CDR2 YYEKEE (reference sequence). After removal of 2 bases from V and 3 bases from J, the junction contained 1 base not matched to a gene. The CDR3 contains 14 residues. The chain's CDR3 is CASSLGTSGYEQYF. The CDR3 DNA reads TGTGCCAGCAGCTTAGGGACTAGCGGCTACGAGCAGTACTTC.

The chain uses TRBV28 and TRBJ2-5; 7 bases agree with TRBD1. This CDR3 contains 11 residues. J was trimmed by 12 bases and V by 6 bases; bases with no gene match: 7. Germline V gene sequence: CDR1 MDHEN, CDR2 SYDVKM. The CDR3 loop is CASRISGTEYF. The DNA for the CDR3 is TGTGCCAGCAGGATCTCCGGGACAGAGTACTTC. Full variable domain (outside the CDR3, taken from reference TRBV28 and TRBJ2-5): DVKVTQSSRYLVKRTGEKVFLECVQDMDHENMFWYRQDPGLGLRLIYFSYDVKMKEKGDIPEGYSVSREKKERFSLILESASTNQTSMYLCASRISGTEYFGPGTRLLVL.

Of note for this clone: A junction end diverges from the germline sequence, so it may reflect a read error. This rearrangement joins TRBV27 to TRBJ1-5, with D maybe TRBD1 (5 bases). Germline CDR1 is MNHEY and CDR2 is SMNVEV (reference sequence). The CDR3 runs 15 residues. The CDR3 loop is CATSQWQGLGQPQHF. The CDR3 DNA follows: TGTGCCACCAGTCAGTGGCAGGGTCTGGGTCAGCCCCAGCATTTT.

V usage is TRBV6-5 and J usage is TRBJ2-1, with TRBD2 identical over 12 bases. CDR1 and CDR2 from the germline V gene are MNHEY and SVGAGI. The V and J ends lost 5 bases and 6 bases, in that order; junction bases with no gene match: 2. The CDR3 runs 14 residues. CDR3 DNA sequence: TGTGCCAGCAGTCCTAGCGGGAGGGCCAATGAGCAGTTCTTC. This translates into CASSPSGRANEQFF.

Concerning this clone itself: Other DNA sequences from this sample encode an identical CDR3 as well. The chain has TRBV27 and TRBJ2-7, with a tentative D call TRBD2 (5 bases). Germline lookup yields CDR1 MNHEY and CDR2 SMNVEV (reference sequence). Trimming stripped 5 bases from V and 5 bases from J, with 7 bases between. The CDR3 spans 11 residues. The CDR3 region has the DNA TGTGCCAGCAGTCGAGGGAACGAGCAGTACTTC. Its protein product is CASSRGNEQYF.

The chain recombines TRBV6-6 with TRBJ2-1, with 10 nucleotides matching TRBD2. From germline, CDR1 is MNHNY and CDR2 SVGAGI (reference sequence). Unmatched junction bases numbered 6, after V lost 5 bases and J lost 5 bases. The CDR3 loop spans 15 amino acids. The DNA of the CDR3 is TGTGCCAGCAGTGACCCGGGACTAGCGAACAATGAGCAGTTCTTC. It specifies CASSDPGLANNEQFF.

CDR3 region: CASSSSRTGGSGYTF. The CDR3 region has the DNA TGTGCCAGCAGCTCATCCCGGACAGGGGGAAGTGGCTACACCTTC. The chain is built from TRBV7-9 and TRBJ1-2, with 10 bases that match TRBD1. V shed 4 bases and J 7 bases; nucleotides not matched to a gene: 9. Germline CDR1 and CDR2: SEHNR and FQNEAQ (reference sequence). The CDR3 sequence is 15 residues long.

This chain joins TRBV9 and TRBJ2-1, with no clear D. There are 12 residues in the CDR3. The germline V and J ends were trimmed by 3 bases and 7 bases, with 8 bases remaining between them. Germline values: CDR1 SGDLS, CDR2 YYNGEE. The CDR3 sequence is CASSETKNEQFF. The CDR3 DNA reads as TGTGCCAGCAGCGAGACCAAAAATGAGCAGTTCTTC.

Comments on this clone: The sample carries other DNA sequences with the same CDR3. The chain carries TRBV27 and TRBJ1-5; D is unresolved. Trimming took 0 bases from V and 2 from J, leaving 8 bases between them. Germline V gene lookup returns CDR1 MNHEY and CDR2 SMNVEV (reference sequence). The CDR3 length is 15 residues. In DNA form, the CDR3 reads TGTGCCAGCAGTTTATCGAAGGTGGGCAATCAGCCCCAGCATTTT. Encoded protein: CASSLSKVGNQPQHF.

CDR3 nucleotides: TGTGCCAGTAGCTTAACCAGAAACGGTGGCTACACCTTC. It codes for CASSLTRNGGYTF. V and J are TRBV19 and TRBJ1-2; D gene uncertain. V lost 6 bases and J 7 bases, leaving 15 bases between the germline ends. This CDR3 is 13 amino acids long. The V gene's germline CDR1 is LNHDA and CDR2 SQIVND (reference sequence).

This chain links TRBV7-9 with TRBJ2-1; D is uncertain. CDR3 size: 17 residues. Trimming cost V 5 bases and J 3 bases, with 20 bases left between them. Germline CDR1 reads SEHNR; CDR2 reads FQNEAQ (reference sequence). DNA for the CDR3: TGTGCCAGCAGCCCCAAGGGCGAATCTATTTACTACAATGAGCAGTTCTTC. This encodes CASSPKGESIYYNEQFF.

The chain links TRBV6-6 to TRBJ1-2; unclear D gene. Trimming cost V 8 bases and J 1 base, with 8 bases left between them. The CDR3 runs 12 residues. Germline assignment: CDR1 MNHNY and CDR2 SVGAGI (reference sequence). The CDR3 region has the DNA TGTGCCAGCTCCCCAGATAACTATGGCTACACCTTC. It is translated as CASSPDNYGYTF.

The J gene is TRBJ1-1, the V gene TRBV28; possibly TRBD1 for D (5 bases). The CDR3 length is 14 residues. Germline CDR1 reads MDHEN; CDR2 reads SYDVKM. V was trimmed by 3 bases and J by 3 bases, leaving 11 bases between them. CDR3 sequence (DNA): TGTGCCAGCAGTTTCGAGGGGTTGGACACTGAAGCTTTCTTT. Translated, it gives CASSFEGLDTEAFF.

The genes are TRBV23-1 and TRBJ2-5, with TRBD1 matching 7 bases. TRBV23-1 qualifies as an ORF whose function is uncertain. The CDR3 consists of 19 residues. V lost 2 bases and J lost 0; bases outside the gene matches: 15. The CDR3 here is CASSQVRDSFSPDQETQYF. CDR3 DNA sequence: TGCGCCAGCAGTCAAGTCCGGGACAGTTTCTCCCCGGACCAAGAGACCCAGTACTTC.

The chain uses TRBV7-9 and TRBJ2-3, with 8 bases fitting TRBD1. The V and J ends lost 4 bases and 2 bases, in that order; junction bases with no gene match: 8. This CDR3 spans 16 amino acids. Germline-derived CDR1 and CDR2 are SEHNR and FQNEAQ (reference sequence). The CDR3 protein is CASSSRTGLVTDTQYF. Here the CDR3 DNA reads TGTGCCAGCAGCTCGCGGACAGGGCTTGTCACAGATACGCAGTATTTT.

The chain joins TRBV5-4 to TRBJ1-1, with D hard to call. Germline V CDR1 and CDR2: SGHNT, YYREEE (reference sequence). The CDR3 consists of 11 residues. V was cut by 1 base and J by 6 bases, with 4 bases left in between. Written as DNA, the CDR3 is TGTGCCAGCAGCTTGCTCGCTGAAGCTTTCTTT. Protein product: CASSLLAEAFF.